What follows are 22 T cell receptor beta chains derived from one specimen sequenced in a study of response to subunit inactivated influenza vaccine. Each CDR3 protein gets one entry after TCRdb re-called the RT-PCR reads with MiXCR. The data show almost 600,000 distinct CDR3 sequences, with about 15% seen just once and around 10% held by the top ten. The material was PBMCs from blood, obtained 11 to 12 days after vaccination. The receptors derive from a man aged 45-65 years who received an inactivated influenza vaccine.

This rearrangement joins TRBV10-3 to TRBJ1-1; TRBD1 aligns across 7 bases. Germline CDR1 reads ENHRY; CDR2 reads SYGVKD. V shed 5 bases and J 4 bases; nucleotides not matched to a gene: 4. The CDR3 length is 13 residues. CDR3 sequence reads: CAISSDRATEAFF. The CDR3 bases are TGTGCCATCAGTTCCGACAGGGCCACTGAAGCTTTCTTT.

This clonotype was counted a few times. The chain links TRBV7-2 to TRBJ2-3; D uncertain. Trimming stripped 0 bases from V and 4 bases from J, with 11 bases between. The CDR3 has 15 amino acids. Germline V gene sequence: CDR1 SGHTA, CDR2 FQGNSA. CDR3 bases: TGTGCCAGCAGCTTAGCCCGGAGTATCGCAGATACGCAGTATTTT. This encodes CASSLARSIADTQYF.

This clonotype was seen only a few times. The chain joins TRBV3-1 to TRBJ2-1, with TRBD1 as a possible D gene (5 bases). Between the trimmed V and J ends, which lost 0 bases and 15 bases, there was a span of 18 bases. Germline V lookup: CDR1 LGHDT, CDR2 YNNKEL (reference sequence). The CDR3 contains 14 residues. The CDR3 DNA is TGTGCCAGCAGCCAAGAGGGGCTCGGGCGGCCCTTGTTCTTC. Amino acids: CASSQEGLGRPLFF.

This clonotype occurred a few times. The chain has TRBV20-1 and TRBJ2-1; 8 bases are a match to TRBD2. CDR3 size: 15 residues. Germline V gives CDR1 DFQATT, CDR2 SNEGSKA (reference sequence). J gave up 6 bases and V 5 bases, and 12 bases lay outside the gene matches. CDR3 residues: CSAHKAGLVVNEQFF. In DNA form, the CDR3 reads TGCAGTGCTCACAAGGCGGGACTAGTCGTCAATGAGCAGTTCTTC.

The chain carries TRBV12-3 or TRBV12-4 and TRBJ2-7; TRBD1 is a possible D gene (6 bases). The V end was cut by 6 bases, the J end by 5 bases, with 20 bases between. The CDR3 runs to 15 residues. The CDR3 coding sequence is TGTGCCAGCAGCCCAAGCCTCGGACAGTCCCACGAGCAGTACTTC. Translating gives CASSPSLGQSHEQYF.

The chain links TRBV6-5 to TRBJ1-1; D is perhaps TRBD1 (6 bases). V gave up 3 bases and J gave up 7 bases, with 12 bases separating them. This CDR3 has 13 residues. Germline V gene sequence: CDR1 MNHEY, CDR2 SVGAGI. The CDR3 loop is CASSYVGGLEAFF. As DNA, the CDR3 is TGTGCCAGCAGTTATGTCGGGGGGCTTGAAGCTTTCTTT.

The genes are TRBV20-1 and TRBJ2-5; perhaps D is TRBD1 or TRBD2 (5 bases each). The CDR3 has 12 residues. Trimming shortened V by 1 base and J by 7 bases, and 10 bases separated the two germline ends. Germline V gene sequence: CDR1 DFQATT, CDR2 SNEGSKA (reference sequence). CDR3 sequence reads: CSARGGRGTQYF. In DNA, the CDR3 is TGCAGTGCTAGAGGGGGCCGGGGGACCCAGTACTTC.

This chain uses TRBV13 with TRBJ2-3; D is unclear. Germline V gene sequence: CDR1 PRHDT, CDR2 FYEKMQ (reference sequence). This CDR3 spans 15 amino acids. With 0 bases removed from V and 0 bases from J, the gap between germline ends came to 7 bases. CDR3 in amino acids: CASSLGNPSTDTQYF. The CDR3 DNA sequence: TGTGCCAGCAGCTTAGGCAACCCCAGCACAGATACGCAGTATTTT.

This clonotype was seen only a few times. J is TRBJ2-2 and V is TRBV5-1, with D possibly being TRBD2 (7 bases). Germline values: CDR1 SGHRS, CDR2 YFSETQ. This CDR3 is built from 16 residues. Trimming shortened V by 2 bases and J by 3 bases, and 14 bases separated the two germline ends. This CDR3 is CASSFPGGRDTGELFF. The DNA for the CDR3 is TGCGCCAGCAGCTTCCCGGGGGGCCGGGACACCGGGGAGCTGTTTTTT.

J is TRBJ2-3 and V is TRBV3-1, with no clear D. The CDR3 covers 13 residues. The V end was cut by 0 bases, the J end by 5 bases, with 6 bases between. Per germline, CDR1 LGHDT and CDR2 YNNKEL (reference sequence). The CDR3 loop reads CASSQESRDTQYF. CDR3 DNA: TGTGCCAGCAGCCAAGAGTCCCGAGATACGCAGTATTTT.

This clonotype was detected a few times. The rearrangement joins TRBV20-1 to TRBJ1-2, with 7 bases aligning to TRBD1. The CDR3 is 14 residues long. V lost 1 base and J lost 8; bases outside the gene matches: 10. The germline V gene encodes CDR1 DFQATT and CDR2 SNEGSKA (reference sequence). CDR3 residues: CSARVQGDGEGYTF. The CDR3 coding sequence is TGCAGTGCTAGAGTTCAGGGGGACGGTGAAGGCTACACCTTC.

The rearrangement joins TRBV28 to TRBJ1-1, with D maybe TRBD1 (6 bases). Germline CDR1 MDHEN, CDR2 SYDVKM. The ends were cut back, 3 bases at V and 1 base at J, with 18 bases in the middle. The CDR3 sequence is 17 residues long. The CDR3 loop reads CASSFIGWGTPNTEAFF. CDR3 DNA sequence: TGTGCCAGCAGTTTTATTGGTTGGGGGACACCGAACACTGAAGCTTTCTTT.

The CDR3 nucleotides are TGTGCCAGCAGCCATCTGTTAGCGGGAGGGCCTTGGGATGAGCAGTTCTTC. Encoded protein: CASSHLLAGGPWDEQFF. The chain uses TRBV5-6 and TRBJ2-1, with 11 positions matching TRBD2. The length of the CDR3 is 17 residues. The germline CDR1 and CDR2 sequences are SGHDT and YYEEEE. V was clipped by 4 bases and J by 8 bases; unmatched bases: 14.

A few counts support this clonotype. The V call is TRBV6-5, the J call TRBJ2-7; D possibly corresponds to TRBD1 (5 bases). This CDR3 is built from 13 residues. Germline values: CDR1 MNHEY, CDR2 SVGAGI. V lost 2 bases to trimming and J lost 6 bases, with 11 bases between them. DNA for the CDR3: TGTGCCAGCAGTTACCGGACAAATGGCGAGCAGTACTTC. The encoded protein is CASSYRTNGEQYF.

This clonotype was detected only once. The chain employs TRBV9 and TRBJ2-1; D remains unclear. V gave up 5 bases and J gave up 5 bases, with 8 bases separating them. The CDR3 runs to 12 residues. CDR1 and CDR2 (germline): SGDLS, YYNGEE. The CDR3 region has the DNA TGTGCCAGCAGTGTGGGAAACAATGAGCAGTTCTTC. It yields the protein CASSVGNNEQFF.

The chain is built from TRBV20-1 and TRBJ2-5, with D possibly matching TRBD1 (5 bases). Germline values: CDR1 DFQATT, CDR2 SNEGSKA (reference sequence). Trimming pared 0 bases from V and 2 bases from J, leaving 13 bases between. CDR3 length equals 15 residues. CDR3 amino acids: CSARDLVGVQETQYF. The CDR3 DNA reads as TGCAGTGCTAGAGATTTAGTAGGGGTACAAGAGACCCAGTACTTC.

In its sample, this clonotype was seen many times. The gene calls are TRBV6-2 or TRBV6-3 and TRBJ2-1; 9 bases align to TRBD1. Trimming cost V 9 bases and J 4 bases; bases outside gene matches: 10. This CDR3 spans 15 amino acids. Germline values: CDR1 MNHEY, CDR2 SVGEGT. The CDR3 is CASKSGTGSYNEQFF. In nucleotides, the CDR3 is TGTGCCAGTAAATCCGGGACAGGGAGTTACAATGAGCAGTTCTTC.

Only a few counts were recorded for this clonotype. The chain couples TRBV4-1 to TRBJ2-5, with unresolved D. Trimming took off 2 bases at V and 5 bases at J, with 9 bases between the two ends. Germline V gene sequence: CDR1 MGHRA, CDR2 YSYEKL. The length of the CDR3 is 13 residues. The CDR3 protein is CASSQWSRETQYF. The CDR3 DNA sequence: TGCGCCAGCAGCCAATGGTCGAGGGAGACCCAGTACTTC.

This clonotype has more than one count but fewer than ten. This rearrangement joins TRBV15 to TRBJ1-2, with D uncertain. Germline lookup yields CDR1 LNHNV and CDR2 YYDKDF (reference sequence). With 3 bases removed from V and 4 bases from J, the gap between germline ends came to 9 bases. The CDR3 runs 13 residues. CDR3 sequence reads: CATSSYGFYGYTF. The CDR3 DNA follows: TGTGCCACCAGCAGTTACGGATTCTATGGCTACACCTTC.

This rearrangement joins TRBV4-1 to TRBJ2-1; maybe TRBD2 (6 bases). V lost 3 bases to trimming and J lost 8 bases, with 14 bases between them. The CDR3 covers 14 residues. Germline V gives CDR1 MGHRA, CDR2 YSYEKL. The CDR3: CASSHRLEGYEQFF. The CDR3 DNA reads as TGCGCCAGCAGCCATCGATTGGAGGGTTATGAGCAGTTCTTC.

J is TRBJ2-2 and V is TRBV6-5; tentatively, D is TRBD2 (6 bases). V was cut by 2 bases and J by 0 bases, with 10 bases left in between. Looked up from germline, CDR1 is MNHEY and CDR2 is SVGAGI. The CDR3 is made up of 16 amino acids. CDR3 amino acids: CASSYGRRPNTGELFF. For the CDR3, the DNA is TGTGCCAGCAGTTACGGGAGGCGGCCGAACACCGGGGAGCTGTTTTTT.

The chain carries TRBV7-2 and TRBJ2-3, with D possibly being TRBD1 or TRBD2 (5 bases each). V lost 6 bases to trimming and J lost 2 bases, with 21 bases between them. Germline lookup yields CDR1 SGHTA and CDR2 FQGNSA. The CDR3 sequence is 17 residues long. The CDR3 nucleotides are TGTGCCAGCAGTCCAAAGGATTGGGGGTCCATCACAGATACGCAGTATTTT. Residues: CASSPKDWGSITDTQYF.